The source of this T cell receptor (beta chain) is a study of blood T cell repertoires in COVID-19. Study overall: Sites in the United States, Italy and Spain provided acute and convalescent COVID-19 samples. Sample material is recorded as cDNA or gDNA derived from T cells, B-cell-depleted T cells, or PBMCs.

The CDR3 loop spans 14 amino acids. Germline-derived CDR1 and CDR2 are LGHDT and YNNKEL (reference sequence). V dropped 7 bases and J dropped 0 bases, with 10 bases sitting between them. Clones were sequenced by immunoSEQ multiplex PCR, and TCRdb holds only the in-frame ones, with some missing. The sample holds around 60,000 clones, 80% to 85% seen once. The specimen was peripheral blood. This TCR came from a man aged 25 to 45 with COVID-19, enrolled during active disease. The chain employs TRBV3-1 (or the pseudogene TRBV3-2) and TRBJ1-3; unclear D gene. DNA of the CDR3: TGTGCCAGCAAGGATGGCGGCTCTGGAAACACCATATATTTT. Protein product: CASKDGGSGNTIYF.